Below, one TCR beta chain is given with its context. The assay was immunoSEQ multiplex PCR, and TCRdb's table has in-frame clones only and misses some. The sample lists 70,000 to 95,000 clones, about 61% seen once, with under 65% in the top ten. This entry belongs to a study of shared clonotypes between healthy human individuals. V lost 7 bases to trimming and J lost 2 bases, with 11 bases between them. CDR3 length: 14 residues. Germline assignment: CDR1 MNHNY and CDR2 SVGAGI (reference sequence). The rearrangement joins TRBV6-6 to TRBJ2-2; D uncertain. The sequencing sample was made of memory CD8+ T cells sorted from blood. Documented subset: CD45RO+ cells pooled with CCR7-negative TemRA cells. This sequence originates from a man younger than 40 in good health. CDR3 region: CASTLISNTGELFF. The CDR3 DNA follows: TGTGCCAGCACCCTGATTAGTAACACCGGGGAGCTGTTTTTT.